Listed below are T cell receptor beta chains from one sample, sequenced in a study of blood T cell repertoires in COVID-19. TCRdb keeps only in-frame clones here, not all; method: immunoSEQ multiplex PCR. The top ten clones hold approximately 12% of a sample with about 56,000 clones, around four fifths of them seen once. Material: peripheral blood. The receptor set was obtained from a woman aged 80 or over with acute or convalescent COVID-19. Both conserved end residues are part of each CDR3. The D gene is left open where the match is weak. Clone size is stated in some rows and not others, as once, few, many or a class when expanded.

CDR3nt	CDR3aa	d_gene	v_gene	abundance	j_gene
TGCGCCAGCATGGGAGGAGATACGCAGTATTTT	CASMGGDTQYF	NA	TRBV5-1	NA	TRBJ2-3
TGTGCCAGCAGCAACTCGGTTTCTAGTTCACCCCTCCACTTT	CASSNSVSSSPLHF	NA	TRBV2	NA	TRBJ1-6
TGTGCCAGCACCCGAACAGGGAAGGGGACCGGGGAGCTGTTTTTT	CASTRTGKGTGELFF	NA	TRBV3-1/TRBV3-2	NA	TRBJ2-2
TGTGCCAGCAGCATGGGACAGGGGGCTTATGGCTACACCTTC	CASSMGQGAYGYTF	TRBD1	TRBV7-2	NA	TRBJ1-2
TGCGCCAGCAATACACAGACAGTCGTATGGATCAACGAGCAGTACTTC	CASNTQTVVWINEQYF	NA	TRBV10-1	NA	TRBJ2-7
TGTGCCAGCAGCTTGGCAACCGGGACTAGGATCGGCGAGCAGTACTTC	CASSLATGTRIGEQYF	TRBD2	TRBV5-6	NA	TRBJ2-7
TGTGCCAGCTCACAAAGCGGACAGGGCAGCACAGATACGCAGTATTTT	CASSQSGQGSTDTQYF	TRBD1	TRBV18	NA	TRBJ2-3
TGTGCCAGCAGCTCAAGGGGCAGCCTTAACACTGAAGCTTTCTTT	CASSSRGSLNTEAFF	NA	TRBV7-2	NA	TRBJ1-1
TGTGCCAGCAGCCTTTCCTCCTACGAGCAGTACTTC	CASSLSSYEQYF	NA	TRBV7-9	once	TRBJ2-7
TGCGCCAGCAGCTTCAGGGGAGTTTACACAGATACGCAGTATTTT	CASSFRGVYTDTQYF	NA	TRBV5-1	NA	TRBJ2-3
TGTGCCAGTAGCCGGACAGATGAAGCTTTCTTT	CASSRTDEAFF	NA	TRBV19	NA	TRBJ1-1
TGTGCCACCCAAGGGGACAATCAGCCCCAGCATTTT	CATQGDNQPQHF	NA	TRBV24-1	once	TRBJ1-5
TGCGCCAGCAGCCCCTTGCGGGGGGAAGCTTTCTTT	CASSPLRGEAFF	NA	TRBV5-1	NA	TRBJ1-1
TGTGCCAGCATAGTCGGGGGAGGGGACGGCTACACCTTC	CASIVGGGDGYTF	NA	TRBV12-3/TRBV12-4	NA	TRBJ1-2
TGTGCCAGCAGCTTGGATACTGGGACAGGGACCTATGGCTACACCTTC	CASSLDTGTGTYGYTF	TRBD1	TRBV5-5	NA	TRBJ1-2
TGTGCCAGCAGTTACACCCCCGGGACAGGGAACGAAAAACTGTTTTTT	CASSYTPGTGNEKLFF	TRBD1	TRBV6-6	NA	TRBJ1-4
TGTGCCAGCAGCCACAGTCAGACAGGGTATCTGGGCGCTTTCTTT	CASSHSQTGYLGAFF	TRBD1	TRBV2	NA	TRBJ1-1
TGTGCCAGCAGCTTGCGGGGGGCTGGAAACACCATATATTTT	CASSLRGAGNTIYF	NA	TRBV5-4	NA	TRBJ1-3
TGTGCCAGCAGGCTTCGGGGGGGGGAGGAAGCTTTCTTT	CASRLRGGEEAFF	NA	TRBV6-5	NA	TRBJ1-1
TGTGCCAGCTCACCACAACAGGGAGAGACCCAGTACTTC	CASSPQQGETQYF	NA	TRBV18	NA	TRBJ2-5
TGTGCCAGCAGTTACTCCCAGGTTCCCTACGAGCAGTACTTC	CASSYSQVPYEQYF	NA	TRBV6-5	NA	TRBJ2-7
TGTGCCAGCAGGGGGGACAGACTGAACACTGAAGCTTTCTTT	CASRGDRLNTEAFF	TRBD1	TRBV6-5	NA	TRBJ1-1
TGCGCCAGCAGCTTCCAGGGGGCGAGTCAAGAGACCCAGTACTTC	CASSFQGASQETQYF	TRBD1	TRBV5-1	NA	TRBJ2-5
TGTGCCACCAGCAGCCGGACAGGGGGCGTCCAGACCCAGTACTTC	CATSSRTGGVQTQYF	TRBD1	TRBV15	NA	TRBJ2-5
TGTGCCATCAGCGAAGGACTAGCGGGGAGCACAGATACGCAGTATTTT	CAISEGLAGSTDTQYF	TRBD2	TRBV10-3	NA	TRBJ2-3
TGTGCCAGCAGTTACGGGACAGGGATCTCCTACGAGCAGTACTTC	CASSYGTGISYEQYF	TRBD1	TRBV6-5	few	TRBJ2-7
TGTGCCTGGAGTAGGAGAGGGGGAAGTGGTGAGACCCAGTACTTC	CAWSRRGGSGETQYF	NA	TRBV30	NA	TRBJ2-5
TGTGCCAGCAGCAGGACTAGCCCAAGTCAAGAGACCCAGTACTTC	CASSRTSPSQETQYF	TRBD2	TRBV5-5	NA	TRBJ2-5
TGTGCCAGCAGCCGTCCGGGACAGGGCACCGGGGAGCTGTTTTTT	CASSRPGQGTGELFF	TRBD1	TRBV6-5	NA	TRBJ2-2
TGTGCCAGCACCACGCGCGATACGCAGTATTTT	CASTTRDTQYF	NA	TRBV12-3/TRBV12-4	NA	TRBJ2-3
TGTGCCAGCAGCCAGGGCGCCGGGGGAGCCAGCTCCTACGAGCAGTACTTC	CASSQGAGGASSYEQYF	NA	TRBV3-1/TRBV3-2	NA	TRBJ2-7
TGTGCCAGCAGCCATCAAGGGGGGACAGGTCGAGAAAAACTGTTTTTT	CASSHQGGTGREKLFF	TRBD1	TRBV3-1/TRBV3-2	NA	TRBJ1-4
TGTGCCAGCAGGCCGGGACAGGTGGTAAATTCACCCCTCCACTTT	CASRPGQVVNSPLHF	TRBD1	TRBV2	NA	TRBJ1-6
TGTGCCAGTAGTATTACTGGGGGCCTGAGGGGCAATCAGCCCCAGCATTTT	CASSITGGLRGNQPQHF	NA	TRBV19	NA	TRBJ1-5
TGTGCCAGCAGGTCAATGGACAAGAACTATGGCTACACCTTC	CASRSMDKNYGYTF	NA	TRBV6-5	NA	TRBJ1-2
TGTGCCAGCAGCGCTTCCGGGACACCCCCAACGGGGGGCTACACCTTC	CASSASGTPPTGGYTF	NA	TRBV9	NA	TRBJ1-2
TGTGCCAGCAGCTTAAACCCTCCGGGGGAGCAGTTCTTC	CASSLNPPGEQFF	NA	TRBV11-2	once	TRBJ2-1
TGTGCCAGCAGCTTATCTCTACAGCATAATGAAAAACTGTTTTTT	CASSLSLQHNEKLFF	NA	TRBV7-9	once	TRBJ1-4
TGTGCCAGCACCCAGGAGGGACCCGAAGCTTTCTTT	CASTQEGPEAFF	NA	TRBV2	few	TRBJ1-1
TGTGCCAGCAGCCAGGGACAGGGAGGCAATTCACCCCTCCACTTT	CASSQGQGGNSPLHF	TRBD1	TRBV9	few	TRBJ1-6
TGCGCCAGCAGCCAAGACCCAGGGGACAGGGGCTACGAGCAGTACTTC	CASSQDPGDRGYEQYF	TRBD1	TRBV4-1	NA	TRBJ2-7